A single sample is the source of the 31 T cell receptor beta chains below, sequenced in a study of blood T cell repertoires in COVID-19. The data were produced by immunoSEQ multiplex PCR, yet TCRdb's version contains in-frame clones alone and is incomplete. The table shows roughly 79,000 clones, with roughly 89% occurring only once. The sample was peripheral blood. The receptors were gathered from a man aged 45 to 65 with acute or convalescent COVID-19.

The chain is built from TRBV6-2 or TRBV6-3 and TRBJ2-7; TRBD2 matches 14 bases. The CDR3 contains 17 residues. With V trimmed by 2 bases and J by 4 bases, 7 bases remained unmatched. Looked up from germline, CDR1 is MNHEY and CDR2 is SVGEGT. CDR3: CASSYPTGLAGAYEQYF. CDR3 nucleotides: TGTGCCAGCAGTTACCCCACGGGACTAGCGGGAGCGTACGAGCAGTACTTC.

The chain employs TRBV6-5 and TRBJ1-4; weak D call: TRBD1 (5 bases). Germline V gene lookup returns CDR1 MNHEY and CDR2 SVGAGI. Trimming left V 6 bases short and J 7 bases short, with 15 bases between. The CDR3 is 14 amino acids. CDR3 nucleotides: TGTGCCAGCAGGGCCGGTACAGGCGGTGAAAAACTGTTTTTT. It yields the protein CASRAGTGGEKLFF.

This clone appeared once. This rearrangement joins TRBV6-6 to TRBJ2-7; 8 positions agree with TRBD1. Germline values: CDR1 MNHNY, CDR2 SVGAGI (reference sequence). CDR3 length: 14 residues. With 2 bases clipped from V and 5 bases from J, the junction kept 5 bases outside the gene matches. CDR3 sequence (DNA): TGTGCCAGCAGTTACCCGACAGGGGACCACGAGCAGTACTTC. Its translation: CASSYPTGDHEQYF.

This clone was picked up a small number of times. The CDR3 reads CASSLGQPSYNEQFF. As DNA, the CDR3 is TGCGCCAGCAGCTTGGGACAACCCTCCTACAATGAGCAGTTCTTC. V usage is TRBV5-1 and J usage is TRBJ2-1, with unresolved D. CDR1 and CDR2 from the germline V gene are SGHRS and YFSETQ. Trimming left V 0 bases short and J 0 bases short, with 7 bases between. CDR3 length: 15 residues. The full variable domain, its missing parts supplied by reference TRBV5-1 and TRBJ2-1, is KAGVTQTPRYLIKTRGQQVTLSCSPISGHRSVSWYQQTPGQGLQFLFEYFSETQRNKGNFPGRFSGRQFSNSRSEMNVSTLELGDSALYLCASSLGQPSYNEQFFGPGTRLTVL.

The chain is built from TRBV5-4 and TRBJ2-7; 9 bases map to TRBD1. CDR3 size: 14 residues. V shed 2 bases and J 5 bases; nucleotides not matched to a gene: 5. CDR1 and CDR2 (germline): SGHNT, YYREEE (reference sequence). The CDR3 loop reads CASSFRDRDDEQYF. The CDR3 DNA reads TGTGCCAGCAGCTTCCGGGACAGGGACGACGAGCAGTACTTC. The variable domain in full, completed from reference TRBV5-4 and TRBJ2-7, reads ETGVTQSPTHLIKTRGQQVTLRCSSQSGHNTVSWYQQALGQGPQFIFQYYREEENGRGNFPPRFSGLQFPNYSSELNVNALELDDSALYLCASSFRDRDDEQYFGPGTRLTVT.

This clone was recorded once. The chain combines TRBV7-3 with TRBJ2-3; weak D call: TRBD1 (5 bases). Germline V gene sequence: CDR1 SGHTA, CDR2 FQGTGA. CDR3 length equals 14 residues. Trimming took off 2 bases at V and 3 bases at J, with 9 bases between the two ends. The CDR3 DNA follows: TGTGCCAGCAGCTTAGTAGGGGCAACAGATACGCAGTATTTT. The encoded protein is CASSLVGATDTQYF.

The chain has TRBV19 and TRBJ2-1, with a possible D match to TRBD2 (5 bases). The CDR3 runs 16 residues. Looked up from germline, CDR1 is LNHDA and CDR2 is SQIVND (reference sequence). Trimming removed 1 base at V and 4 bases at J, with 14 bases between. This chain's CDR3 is CASSIGTGNSYNEQFF. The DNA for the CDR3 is TGTGCCAGTAGTATAGGTACGGGGAATTCTTACAATGAGCAGTTCTTC.

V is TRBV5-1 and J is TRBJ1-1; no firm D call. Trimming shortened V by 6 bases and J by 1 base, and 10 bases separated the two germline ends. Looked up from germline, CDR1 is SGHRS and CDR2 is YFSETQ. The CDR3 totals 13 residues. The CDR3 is CASTPNQNTEAFF. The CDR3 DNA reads TGCGCCAGCACCCCCAATCAGAACACTGAAGCTTTCTTT.

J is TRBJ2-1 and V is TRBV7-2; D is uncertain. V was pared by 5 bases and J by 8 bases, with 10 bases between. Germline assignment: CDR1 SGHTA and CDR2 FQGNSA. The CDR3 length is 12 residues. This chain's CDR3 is CASSQNVYEQFF. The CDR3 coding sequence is TGTGCCAGCAGCCAGAACGTCTATGAGCAGTTCTTC.

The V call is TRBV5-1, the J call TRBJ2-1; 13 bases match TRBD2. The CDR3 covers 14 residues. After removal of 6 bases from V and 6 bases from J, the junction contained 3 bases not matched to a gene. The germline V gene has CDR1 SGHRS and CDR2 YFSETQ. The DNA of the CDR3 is TGCGCCAGCATCCGACTAGCGGGAGGCAATGAGCAGTTCTTC. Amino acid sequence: CASIRLAGGNEQFF.

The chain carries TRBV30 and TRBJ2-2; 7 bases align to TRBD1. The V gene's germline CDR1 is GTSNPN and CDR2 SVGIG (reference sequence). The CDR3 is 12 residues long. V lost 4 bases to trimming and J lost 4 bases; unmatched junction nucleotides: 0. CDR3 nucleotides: TGTGCCTGGACAGGGGGCACCGGGGAGCTGTTTTTT. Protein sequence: CAWTGGTGELFF. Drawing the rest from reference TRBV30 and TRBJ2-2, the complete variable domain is SQTIHQWPATLVQPVGSPLSLECTVEGTSNPNLYWYRQAAGRGLQLLFYSVGIGQISSEVPQNLSASRPQDRQFILSSKKLLLSDSGFYLCAWTGGTGELFFGEGSRLTVL.

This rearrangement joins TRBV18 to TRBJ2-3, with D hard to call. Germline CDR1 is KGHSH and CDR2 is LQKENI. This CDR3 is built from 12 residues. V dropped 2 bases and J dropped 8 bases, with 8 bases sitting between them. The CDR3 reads CASSPERSTQYF. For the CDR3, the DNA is TGTGCCAGCTCACCAGAGAGGAGTACGCAGTATTTT. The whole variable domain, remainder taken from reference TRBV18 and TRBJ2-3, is NAGVMQNPRHLVRRRGQEARLRCSPMKGHSHVYWYRQLPEEGLKFMVYLQKENIIDESGMPKERFSAEFPKEGPSILRIQQVVRGDSAAYFCASSPERSTQYFGPGTRLTVL.

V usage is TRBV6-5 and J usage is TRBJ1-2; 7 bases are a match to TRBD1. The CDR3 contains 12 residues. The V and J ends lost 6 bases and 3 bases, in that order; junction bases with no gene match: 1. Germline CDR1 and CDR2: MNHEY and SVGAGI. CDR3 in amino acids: CASRGQDYGYTF. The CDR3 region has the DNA TGTGCCAGCAGAGGACAGGACTATGGCTACACCTTC.

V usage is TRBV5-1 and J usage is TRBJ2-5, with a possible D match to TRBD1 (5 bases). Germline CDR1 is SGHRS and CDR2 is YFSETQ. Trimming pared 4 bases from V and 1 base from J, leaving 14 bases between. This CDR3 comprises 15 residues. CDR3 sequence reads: CASSPSGAAQETQYF. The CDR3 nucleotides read TGCGCCAGCAGCCCGAGTGGGGCGGCCCAAGAGACCCAGTACTTC.

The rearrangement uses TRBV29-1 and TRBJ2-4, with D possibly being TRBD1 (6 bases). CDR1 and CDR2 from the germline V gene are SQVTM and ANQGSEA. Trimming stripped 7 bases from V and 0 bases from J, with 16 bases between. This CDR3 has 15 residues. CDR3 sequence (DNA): TGCAGCGCCCAGGACAGTAACTTAGCCAAAAACATTCAGTACTTC. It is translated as CSAQDSNLAKNIQYF.

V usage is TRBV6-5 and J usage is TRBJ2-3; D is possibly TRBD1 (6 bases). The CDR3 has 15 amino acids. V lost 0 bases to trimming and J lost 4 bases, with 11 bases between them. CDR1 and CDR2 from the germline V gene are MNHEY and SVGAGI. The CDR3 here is CASSYSRQVPDTQYF. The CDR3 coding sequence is TGTGCCAGCAGTTACTCACGACAGGTTCCAGATACGCAGTATTTT.

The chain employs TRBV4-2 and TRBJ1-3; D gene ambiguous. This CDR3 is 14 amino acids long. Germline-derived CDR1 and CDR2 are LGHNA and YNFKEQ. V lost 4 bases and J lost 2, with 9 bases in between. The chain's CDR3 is CASSPGLPGNTIYF. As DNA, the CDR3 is TGTGCCAGCAGCCCGGGGTTGCCTGGAAACACCATATATTTT.

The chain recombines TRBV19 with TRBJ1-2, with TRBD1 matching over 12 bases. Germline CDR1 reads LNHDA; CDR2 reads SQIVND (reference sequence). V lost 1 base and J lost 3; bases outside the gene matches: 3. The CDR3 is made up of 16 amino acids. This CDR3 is CASSIAGQGAYYGYTF. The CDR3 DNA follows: TGTGCCAGTAGTATAGCGGGACAGGGGGCCTACTATGGCTACACCTTC.

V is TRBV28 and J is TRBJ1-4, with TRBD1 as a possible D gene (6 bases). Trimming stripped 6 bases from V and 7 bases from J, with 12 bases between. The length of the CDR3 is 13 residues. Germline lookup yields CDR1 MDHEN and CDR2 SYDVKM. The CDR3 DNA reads TGTGCCAGCAGGGACAGCCTATTTGAAAAACTGTTTTTT. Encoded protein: CASRDSLFEKLFF.

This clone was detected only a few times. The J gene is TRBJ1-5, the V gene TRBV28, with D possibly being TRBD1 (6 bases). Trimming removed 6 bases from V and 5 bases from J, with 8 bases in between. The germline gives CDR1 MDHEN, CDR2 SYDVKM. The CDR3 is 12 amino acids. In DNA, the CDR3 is TGTGCCAGCAGACAGGGAGATCAGCCCCAGCATTTT. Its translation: CASRQGDQPQHF.

CDR3 nucleotide sequence: TGTGCCAGCAGCTGGGACAGATATGGCTACACCTTC. Amino acid sequence: CASSWDRYGYTF. The chain couples TRBV7-9 to TRBJ1-2, with TRBD1 identical over 7 bases. Germline assignment: CDR1 SEHNR and CDR2 FQNEAQ (reference sequence). The CDR3 has 12 residues. V dropped 4 bases and J dropped 5; count of bases not matched to a gene: 1. The full variable domain, completed using reference TRBV7-9 and TRBJ1-2, is DTGVSQNPRHKITKRGQNVTFRCDPISEHNRLYWYRQTLGQGPEFLTYFQNEAQLEKSRLLSDRFSAERPKGSFSTLEIQRTEQGDSAMYLCASSWDRYGYTFGSGTRLTVV.

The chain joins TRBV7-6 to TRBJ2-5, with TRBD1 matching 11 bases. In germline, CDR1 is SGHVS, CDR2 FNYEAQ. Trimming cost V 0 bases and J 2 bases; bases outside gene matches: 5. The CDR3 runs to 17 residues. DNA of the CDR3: TGTGCCAGCAGCTTAGCTCCGGGACAGGGGGGGCAAGAGACCCAGTACTTC. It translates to CASSLAPGQGGQETQYF.

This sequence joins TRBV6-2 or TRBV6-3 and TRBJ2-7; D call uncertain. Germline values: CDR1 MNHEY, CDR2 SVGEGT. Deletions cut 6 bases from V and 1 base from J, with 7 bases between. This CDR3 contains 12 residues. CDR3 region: CASSPPSYEQYF. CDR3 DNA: TGTGCCAGCAGCCCTCCGTCCTACGAGCAGTACTTC.

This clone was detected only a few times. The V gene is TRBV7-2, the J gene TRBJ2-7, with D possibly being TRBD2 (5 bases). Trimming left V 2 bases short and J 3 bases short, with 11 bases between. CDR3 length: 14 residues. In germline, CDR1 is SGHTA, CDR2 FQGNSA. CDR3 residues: CASSLFREGYEQYF. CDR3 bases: TGTGCCAGCAGCTTATTTCGAGAGGGCTACGAGCAGTACTTC.

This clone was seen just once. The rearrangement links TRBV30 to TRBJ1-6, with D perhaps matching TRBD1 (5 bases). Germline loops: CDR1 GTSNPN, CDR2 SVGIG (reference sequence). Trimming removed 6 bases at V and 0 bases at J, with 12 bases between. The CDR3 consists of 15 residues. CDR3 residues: CACRQSVSYNSPLHF. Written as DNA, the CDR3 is TGTGCCTGCAGACAGTCCGTCTCCTATAATTCACCCCTCCACTTT.

This CDR3 is CASRVTGTYEQYF. CDR3 nucleotides: TGTGCCAGCAGGGTAACAGGGACCTACGAGCAGTACTTC. The chain links TRBV27 to TRBJ2-7; D is perhaps TRBD1 (6 bases). Between the trimmed V and J ends, which lost 6 bases and 2 bases, there was a span of 11 bases. The CDR3 sequence is 13 residues long. CDR1 and CDR2 (germline): MNHEY, SMNVEV (reference sequence).

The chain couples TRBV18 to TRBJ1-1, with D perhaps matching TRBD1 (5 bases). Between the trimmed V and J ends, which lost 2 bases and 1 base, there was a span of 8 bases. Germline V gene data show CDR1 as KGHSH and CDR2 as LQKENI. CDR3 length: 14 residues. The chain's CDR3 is CASSPAGKNTEAFF. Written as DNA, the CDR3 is TGTGCCAGCTCACCAGCAGGGAAGAACACTGAAGCTTTCTTT.

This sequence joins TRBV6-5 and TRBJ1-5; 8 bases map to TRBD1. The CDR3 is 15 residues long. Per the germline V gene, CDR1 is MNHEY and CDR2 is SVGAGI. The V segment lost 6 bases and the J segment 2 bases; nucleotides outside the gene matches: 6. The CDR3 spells CASRIQQGGNQPQHF. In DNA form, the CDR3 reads TGTGCCAGCAGAATCCAACAGGGGGGCAATCAGCCCCAGCATTTT.

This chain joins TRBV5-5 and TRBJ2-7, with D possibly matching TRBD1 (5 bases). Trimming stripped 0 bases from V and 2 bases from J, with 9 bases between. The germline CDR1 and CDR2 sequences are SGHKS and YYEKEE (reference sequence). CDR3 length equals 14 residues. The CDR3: CASSLEPGPYEQYF. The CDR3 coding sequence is TGTGCCAGCAGCTTGGAACCAGGGCCCTACGAGCAGTACTTC.

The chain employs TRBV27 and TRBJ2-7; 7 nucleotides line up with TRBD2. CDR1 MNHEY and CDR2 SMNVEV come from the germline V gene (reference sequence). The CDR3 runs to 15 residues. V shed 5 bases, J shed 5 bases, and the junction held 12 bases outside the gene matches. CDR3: CASSVRGGSVNEQYF. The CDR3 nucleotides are TGTGCCAGCAGTGTCCGCGGCGGGAGTGTTAACGAGCAGTACTTC.

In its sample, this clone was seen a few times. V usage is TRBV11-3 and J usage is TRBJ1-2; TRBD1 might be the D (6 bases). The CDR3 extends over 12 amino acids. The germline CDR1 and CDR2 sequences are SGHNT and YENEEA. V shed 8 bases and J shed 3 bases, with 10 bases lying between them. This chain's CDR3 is CASSTGDYGYTF. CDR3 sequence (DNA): TGTGCCAGCTCGACAGGTGACTATGGCTACACCTTC.